This T cell receptor (beta chain) was captured in a study of cytomegalovirus exposure and HLA in healthy donors (dated by TCRdb to between 2016 and 2019). As for the study more broadly: An earlier analysis of roughly 610 of the donors reported around 280 Gb of sequence data and roughly 120 million unique TCR beta sequences obtained from 150 million to 200 million T cells. About 330 gigabases of sequencing data and around 85 million unique TCR sequences made up an early release that covered roughly 670 HLA-typed donors. Among the roughly 400 genotyped donors, approximately 76% belonged to the genetic ancestry cluster associated with self-reported Caucasian donors. The study was designed to test whether signatures of past pathogen exposure could be identified by cataloging public T cell receptors. The study profiled the T cell repertoires of around 700 subjects by immunosequencing and related them to cytomegalovirus serostatus. In addition to the first cohort of 666 subjects, a separate validation cohort of 130 or so different subjects was used. To predict cytomegalovirus infection status, the study brought together high-throughput TCR immunosequencing, statistical association of individual TCRs with disease status, and machine learning. To study patterns of TCR occurrence, a later analysis re-analyzed previously published TCR beta repertoires from more than 550 donors and added high-resolution HLA genotyping. Rather than using new phenotypic data, the later analysis identified candidate immune exposures from TCR beta sequences and from how often those sequences occurred across donors. An earlier analysis of nearly 600 of the donors applied high-throughput TCR beta sequencing to assess whether each TCR beta V gene segment acted as functional or pseudogenic. Donor age, sex, ethnicity and CMV serostatus were collected together with the repertoire data. A later genetic analysis took genome-wide SNP genotypes for about 55% of the 666 donors and used that subset as a discovery cohort. All discovery cohort repertoires had been generated using a single sequencing platform. HLA typing included class I and class II loci at four-digit resolution. The number of typed donors differed by locus: roughly 629-640 for A, B, C, DRB1 and DQB1; 522 for DQA1; approximately 600 for DPA1; and about 470 for DPB1. Four or five DR-DQ haplotypes were handled as single units for association and clustering because linkage in the cohort was strong. On average, roughly 250,000 unique TCR beta nucleotide sequences were sequenced per donor among 350 to 400 genotyped donors of the cohort, with roughly a sixth of those sequences being non-productive. The investigation overall reported the following: Most TCR sequences were seen in very few donors, while some public TCRs were found in many individuals. In the study, some 160 TCR beta chains were listed as associated with cytomegalovirus. Only TCR beta chains were sequenced in this cohort, and the absence of alpha or paired-chain data limited detectable features. Correlated functional status among segregating V segments might be attributable to linkage disequilibrium, but an unknown experimental factor could not be ruled out. A further reported finding was that TCR beta sequences accurately predicted the HLA-A and HLA-B alleles for most subjects in the first cohort. Specific HLA alleles were associated with around 18,000 TCR beta sequences at a false discovery rate of 0.05 in a later analysis. The presence/absence analyses assumed that sequencing depth was roughly uniform across donors, and that assumption may not be true. CMV serostatus was the only immune exposure information available for the cohort. In an earlier analysis of some 550 of the donors, most TCR beta V segments were observed in productive rearrangements about 87% or about 30% of the time, broadly matching IMGT annotations. The sequencing pipeline was judged likely to have produced a cluster of highly shared sequence variants as a technical artifact. Because HLA typing was missing for some donors at each locus, association tests included only the typed subset. A later analysis reported that several top co-occurrence clusters appeared linked to parvovirus B19, influenza, CMV and Epstein-Barr virus. Some IMGT-functional V segments, including TRBV6-2 and TRBV6-3, could not be distinguished by the 87-base-pair reads and were therefore excluded. The authors suggested that the approach could potentially be extended to other disease states and immunological phenotypes. The classifier was reported to diagnose cytomegalovirus status with high specificity and sensitivity in both the original cohort and the validation cohort. Three of the identified cytomegalovirus-associated TCR beta chains were confirmed in vitro to be specific for cytomegalovirus antigens. Most CMV-associated TCR beta chains appeared to be HLA-restricted in a later analysis, and the HLA associations seemed to be driven largely by CMV exposure. When HLA alleles, especially DR and DQ, strongly co-occurred, attributing TCR associations to individual alleles was difficult. Compared with the roughly 720-donor mean, donors in an Asian-associated ancestry cluster had fewer N-insertions in productive TCRs, according to a later genetic analysis. An association between a missense DCLRE1C variant and V-gene and J-gene trimming of TCR beta chains was found in a later genetic analysis and replicated in an independent cohort. Because counts were too low, about 18 rarely observed V segments, including chromosome 9 orphons, were excluded from the earlier analysis of around 640 of the donors. A later analysis found that TCR association rates varied across HLA loci, with DRB1 alleles showing the most associated TCRs and HLA-C alleles the fewest. In a later analysis, HLA-associated TCR beta chains showed more clonal expansion and lower generation probabilities than non-associated chains that were equally common.

As for this clone: What this receptor recognizes is not known. Base qualities are not at hand, and no much larger clone is one base apart.

Receptor libraries were prepared by the immunoSEQ multiplex PCR assay. For the multiplex PCR, a mixture combining 60 forward primers for TCR Vbeta segments and 13 reverse primers for TCR Jbeta segments was used. The CDR3 region of rearranged TCR beta genes was amplified from genomic DNA by a multiplex PCR assay. Amplified TCR beta libraries were sequenced as 87-base-pair reads on the Illumina HiSeq System. Per the authors' processing: A later analysis tallied tens of millions of unique TCR beta chains across the 666 repertoires, and approximately 9.9 million of those chains were shared by two or more donors. To remove PCR and sequencing errors, raw reads were error-corrected and collapsed into unique sequences using a nearest-neighbor algorithm that merged closely related sequences. CDR3 sequences were aligned to IMGT reference sequences to assign V, D and J gene segments. Each retained sequence needed at least a six-nucleotide match to both a V gene segment and a J gene segment. Rearrangements were called productive when the CDR3 lacked stop codons and stayed in frame with V and J; all others were non-productive. CDR3 was defined according to IMGT convention as the region running from the second conserved V-encoded cysteine to the conserved J-encoded phenylalanine. The earlier analysis of about 590 of the donors excluded sequences that lacked an unambiguous match to a single V gene segment. An earlier analysis of 587 of the donors called V segments functional above 56.7% productive rearrangements and segregating when the between-donor standard deviation exceeded 5%. A statistical classification framework was built to diagnose cytomegalovirus status from the catalog of TCR beta chain sequences. A later analysis assigned V and J genes by comparing TCR nucleotide sequences with IMGT/GENE-DB human TR gene sequences. Using the TCRdist pipeline, a later analysis assigned CDR3 sequences along with most-parsimonious VDJ recombination scenarios. In a later analysis, every TCR beta chain was defined by the combination of its CDR3 amino acid sequence and its V-gene family, and reads without a unique V-gene family were dropped. To address suspected cross-contamination and a sequencing artifact, a later analysis removed 592 highly shared, low-generation-probability nucleotide sequences. A later analysis calculated a clonal expansion index for each public chain from normalized within-repertoire ranks of inferred template counts. Generation probabilities in a later analysis came from a VDJ recombination model fitted to out-of-frame rearrangements, and those results were checked against IGoR. A later analysis scored TCR-TCR, TCR-HLA and TCR-CMV co-occurrence with hypergeometric tests, applying a repertoire-size bias correction to TCR pairs. A later analysis estimated false discovery rates by permuting HLA or CMV assignments 20 times. In a later analysis, co-occurring TCRs were grouped using DBSCAN, with TCRdist sequence similarity added in when clustering inside HLA-allele-positive subsets. Repertoires with fewer than 30,000 or more than 120,000 public chains were left out of co-occurrence clustering, as were four to six repertoires with anomalous nucleotide sharing. The table was pulled from immuneACCESS by TCRdb, which kept in-frame rearrangements only. Such tables lose some clones; where checked, under half of the loss comes from unresolved V genes, and the rest has no known cause. The V and J calls and clone size were taken over from that table, and D and trimming were inferred from the DNA. The sample table lists some 76,000 clones, about four fifths of them with a count of one. Roughly 2.4% of the sample lies in the top ten.

The CDR3 spans 17 residues, from the cysteine through the phenylalanine. Only the CDR3 portion is preserved as DNA: 51 bases, with reading frame beginning at the first base. After removal of 0 bases from V and 3 bases from J, the junction retains 11 bases not matched to a gene. For CDR1 and CDR2, the germline V gene lists LGHNA and YNFKEQ. The cohort was made up of approximately 700 healthy bone marrow donors. At the time of sampling, every cohort member was nominally healthy, though immune exposures that went unrecorded were likely present. The donor tested CMV seronegative and was one of the 352 seronegative cohort members. A peripheral blood sample was collected from each donor, and TCR beta sequencing was performed on peripheral blood mononuclear cells. Genomic DNA extraction from the blood cell samples was performed with the Qiagen DNeasy Blood Extraction Kit.

This TCR was sampled from a woman between 50 and 59 years old in good health and CMV-seronegative. The sequenced sample was PBMCs. The sequence links TRBV4-2 to TRBJ2-7, with 7 bases aligning to TRBD1. The nucleotide sequence reads as follows: TGTGCCAGCAGCCAAGAAAGAGTTCGGGACAGCTACTACGAGCAGTACTTC. This is translated as CASSQERVRDSYYEQYF.